A single sample gave rise to the 14 T cell receptor beta chains below, sequenced in a study of cytomegalovirus exposure and HLA in healthy donors. The PCR employed 60 Vbeta primers together with 13 Jbeta primers. Clones were read by immunoSEQ multiplex PCR, and TCRdb kept only the in-frame ones, dropping some. The sample includes 150,000 to 200,000 clones. The material sequenced was PBMCs. The source of these receptors is a young man in good health and CMV-seronegative.

The chain is built from TRBV13 and TRBJ1-2; 7 positions match TRBD1. The CDR3 has 14 amino acids. Germline V gene sequence: CDR1 PRHDT, CDR2 FYEKMQ (reference sequence). Trimming at V came to 0 bases and at J to 2 bases, leaving 0 bases not matched to a gene. CDR3 in DNA: TGTGCCAGCAGCTTAGGGACAGGGAACTATGGCTACACCTTC. Translated: CASSLGTGNYGYTF. Drawing the rest from reference TRBV13 and TRBJ1-2, the complete variable domain is AAGVIQSPRHLIKEKRETATLKCYPIPRHDTVYWYQQGPGQDPQFLISFYEKMQSDKGSIPDRFSAQQFSDYHSELNMSSLELGDSALYFCASSLGTGNYGYTFGSGTRLTVV.

This chain joins TRBV19 and TRBJ2-5, with TRBD1 as a possible D gene (5 bases). V was trimmed by 6 bases and J by 5 bases, leaving 16 bases between them. CDR1 and CDR2 from the germline V gene are LNHDA and SQIVND (reference sequence). The CDR3 sequence is 14 residues long. CDR3 amino acids: CASRPQGNLETQYF. The CDR3 DNA follows: TGTGCCAGTAGGCCGCAGGGTAATTTGGAGACCCAGTACTTC.

The gene calls are TRBV2 and TRBJ2-1; 11 bases are shared with TRBD2. This CDR3 comprises 16 residues. Germline CDR1 and CDR2: SNHLY and FYNNEI. The junction had 2 bases not matched to a gene; V was cut back by 2 bases and J by 2 bases. CDR3 nucleotide sequence: TGTGCCAGCAGTGAATCTAGCGGGAGGCCCTACAATGAGCAGTTCTTC. It yields the protein CASSESSGRPYNEQFF. The full variable domain, completed using reference TRBV2 and TRBJ2-1, is EPEVTQTPSHQVTQMGQEVILRCVPISNHLYFYWYRQILGQKVEFLVSFYNNEISEKSEIFDDQFSVERPDGSNFTLKIRSTKLEDSAMYFCASSESSGRPYNEQFFGPGTRLTVL.

V gene TRBV4-1 combines with J gene TRBJ2-4; maybe TRBD1 (6 bases). Germline lookup yields CDR1 MGHRA and CDR2 YSYEKL. V was shortened by 0 bases and J by 4 bases, with 19 bases between the two germline ends. The CDR3 contains 18 residues. CDR3: CASSQDWTVRTAKNIQYF. The CDR3 DNA reads TGCGCCAGCAGCCAAGATTGGACCGTAAGGACAGCAAAAAACATTCAGTACTTC.

This chain connects TRBV11-3 to TRBJ1-4; possible D gene TRBD1, 5 bases. Per the germline V gene, CDR1 is SGHNT and CDR2 is YENEEA. The length of the CDR3 is 12 residues. V shed 6 bases and J shed 5 bases, with 7 bases lying between them. The chain's CDR3 is CASRRQNEKLFF. In DNA form, the CDR3 reads TGTGCCAGCAGAAGACAGAATGAAAAACTGTTTTTT.

As DNA, the CDR3 is TGCGCCAGCAGCTTGGCCCGGGACAGGTTCGATGAGCAGTTCTTC. This sequence encodes CASSLARDRFDEQFF. The chain combines TRBV5-1 with TRBJ2-1, with 8 bases fitting TRBD1. Germline CDR1 reads SGHRS; CDR2 reads YFSETQ. The V gene end was trimmed by 0 bases and the J gene end by 8 bases; junction bases not matched to a gene: 7. The CDR3 has 15 amino acids. Based on the CDR3 plus reference TRBV5-1 and TRBJ2-1, the full variable domain is KAGVTQTPRYLIKTRGQQVTLSCSPISGHRSVSWYQQTPGQGLQFLFEYFSETQRNKGNFPGRFSGRQFSNSRSEMNVSTLELGDSALYLCASSLARDRFDEQFFGPGTRLTVL.

The chain uses TRBV5-8 and TRBJ2-3; 11 nucleotides align to TRBD2. J was trimmed by 2 bases and V by 4 bases; bases with no gene match: 9. The CDR3 contains 17 residues. Germline V gene lookup returns CDR1 SGHTS and CDR2 YDEGEE. The CDR3 is CASSLSLAGGLTDTQYF. CDR3 nucleotide sequence: TGTGCCAGCAGCCTCTCTCTAGCGGGGGGTCTCACAGATACGCAGTATTTT.

The J gene is TRBJ1-6, the V gene TRBV10-3, with 8 positions matching TRBD1. CDR3 length: 17 amino acids. V lost 3 bases and J lost 10; bases outside the gene matches: 14. In germline, CDR1 is ENHRY, CDR2 SYGVKD. The CDR3 region is CAISEYPGTGGESPLHF. In DNA form, the CDR3 reads TGTGCCATCAGTGAATACCCGGGAACAGGGGGGGAATCACCCCTCCACTTT.

The genes are TRBV13 and TRBJ2-2; 10 bases are a match to TRBD1. V was pared by 5 bases and J by 0 bases, with 15 bases of the junction left unmatched. The CDR3 contains 20 residues. CDR1 and CDR2 from the germline V gene are PRHDT and FYEKMQ (reference sequence). This chain's CDR3 is CASSTPRRRGQGSNTGELFF. CDR3 DNA sequence: TGTGCCAGCAGCACCCCACGGCGCCGGGGACAGGGGTCGAACACCGGGGAGCTGTTTTTT. Combining the CDR3 with reference TRBV13 and TRBJ2-2 gives the whole variable domain AAGVIQSPRHLIKEKRETATLKCYPIPRHDTVYWYQQGPGQDPQFLISFYEKMQSDKGSIPDRFSAQQFSDYHSELNMSSLELGDSALYFCASSTPRRRGQGSNTGELFFGEGSRLTVL.

This chain uses TRBV19 with TRBJ1-6, with D hard to call. The V gene lost 6 bases and the J gene lost 0 bases, with 12 bases spanning the gap. From germline, CDR1 is LNHDA and CDR2 SQIVND (reference sequence). CDR3 length equals 16 residues. This CDR3 reads CASSPPGSSYNSPLHF. The CDR3 DNA reads TGTGCCAGTAGCCCACCGGGGAGCTCCTATAATTCACCCCTCCACTTT.

CDR3 coding DNA: TGTGCCAGCAGTTTGTTTGGGGAGCCTAACTATGGCTACACCTTC. Encoded protein: CASSLFGEPNYGYTF. The V and J genes are TRBV27 and TRBJ1-2, with no clear D. The germline V and J ends were trimmed by 3 bases and 0 bases, with 11 bases remaining between them. The CDR3 sequence is 15 residues long. In germline, CDR1 is MNHEY, CDR2 SMNVEV (reference sequence).

J is TRBJ1-4 and V is TRBV6-5, with D unresolved. The length of the CDR3 is 16 residues. V was cut by 2 bases and J by 0 bases, with 10 bases left in between. Per germline, CDR1 MNHEY and CDR2 SVGAGI. The DNA of the CDR3 is TGTGCCAGCAGTTACGAGGCGGGAGCAACTAATGAAAAACTGTTTTTT. Protein sequence: CASSYEAGATNEKLFF.

The chain carries TRBV28 and TRBJ1-5; a weak D match, TRBD1 (5 bases). Germline V lookup: CDR1 MDHEN, CDR2 SYDVKM. The CDR3 totals 15 residues. V was cut by 7 bases and J by 0 bases, with 13 bases left in between. CDR3 amino acids: CASIGGAASNQPQHF. The CDR3 DNA follows: TGTGCCAGCATCGGCGGGGCGGCTAGCAATCAGCCCCAGCATTTT.

This chain connects TRBV10-3 to TRBJ1-1; maybe TRBD1 (5 bases). Trimming took off 0 bases at V and 1 base at J, with 9 bases between the two ends. CDR3 size: 15 residues. In germline, CDR1 is ENHRY, CDR2 SYGVKD. DNA of the CDR3: TGTGCCATCAGTGAGTCTGGGCAGGGGAACACTGAAGCTTTCTTT. This translates into CAISESGQGNTEAFF.